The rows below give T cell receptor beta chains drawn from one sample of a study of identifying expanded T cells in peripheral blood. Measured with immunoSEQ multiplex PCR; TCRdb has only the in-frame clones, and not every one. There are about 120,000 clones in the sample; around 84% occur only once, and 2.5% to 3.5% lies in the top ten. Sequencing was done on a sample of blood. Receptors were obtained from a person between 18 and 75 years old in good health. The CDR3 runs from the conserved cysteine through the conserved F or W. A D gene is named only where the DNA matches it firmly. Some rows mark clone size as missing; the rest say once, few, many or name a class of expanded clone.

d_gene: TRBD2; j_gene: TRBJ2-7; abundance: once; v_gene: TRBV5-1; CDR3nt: TGCGCCAGCAAGCTAGCGGGGGGCCCATACTACGAGCAGTACTTC; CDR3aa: CASKLAGGPYYEQYF
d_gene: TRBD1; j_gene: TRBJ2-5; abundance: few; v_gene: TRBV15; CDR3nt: TGTGCCACCAGCAGTTTCCCGGCCCGGGACAGGGGACAAGAGACCCAGTACTTC; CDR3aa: CATSSFPARDRGQETQYF
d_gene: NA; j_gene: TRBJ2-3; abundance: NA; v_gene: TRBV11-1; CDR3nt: TGTGCCAGCTGTACACAGGCTTCAGATACGCAGTATTTT; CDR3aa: CASCTQASDTQYF
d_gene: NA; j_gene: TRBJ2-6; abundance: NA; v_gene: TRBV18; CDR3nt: TGTGCCAGCTCCACTGCGGACGGCAGGTTCTCTGGGGCCAACGTCCTGACTTTC; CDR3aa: CASSTADGRFSGANVLTF
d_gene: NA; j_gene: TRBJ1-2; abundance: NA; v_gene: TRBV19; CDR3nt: TGTGCCAGTAGTATACAGGACGGATTGCGGGGCTACACCTTC; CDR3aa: CASSIQDGLRGYTF
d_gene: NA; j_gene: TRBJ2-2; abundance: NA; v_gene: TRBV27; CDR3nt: TGTGCCAGCAGTCTGACCGTAGACTGGAGAACGAACACCGGGGAGCTGTTTTTT; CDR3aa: CASSLTVDWRTNTGELFF
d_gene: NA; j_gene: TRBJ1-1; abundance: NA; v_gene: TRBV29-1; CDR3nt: TGCAGCGTTGTCGAAAGGACGAACACTGAAGCTTTCTTT; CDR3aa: CSVVERTNTEAFF
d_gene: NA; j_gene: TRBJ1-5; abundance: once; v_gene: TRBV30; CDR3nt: TGTGCCTGGAGTAGAGGCCGAGGATACGGAGGTCAGCCCCAGCATTTT; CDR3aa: CAWSRGRGYGGQPQHF
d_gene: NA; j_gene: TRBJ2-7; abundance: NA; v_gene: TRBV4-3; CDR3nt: TGCGCCAGCAGCCAAGATTGGGACACAGTCTCCTACGAGCAGTACTTC; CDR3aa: CASSQDWDTVSYEQYF
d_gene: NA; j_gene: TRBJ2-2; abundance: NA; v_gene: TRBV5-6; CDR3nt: TGTGCCAGCAGCTTGGTTTACACCGGGGAGCTGTTTTTT; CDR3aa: CASSLVYTGELFF
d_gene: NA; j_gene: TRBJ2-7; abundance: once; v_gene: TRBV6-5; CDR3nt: TGTGCCAGCAGTCTGGGACGGGAATTCGGGCAGTACTTC; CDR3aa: CASSLGREFGQYF
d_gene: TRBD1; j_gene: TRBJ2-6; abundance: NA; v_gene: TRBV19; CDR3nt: TGTGCCAGTAGTGCTCGGACAGGGGATGGCTCTGGGGCCAACGTCCTGACTTTC; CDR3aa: CASSARTGDGSGANVLTF
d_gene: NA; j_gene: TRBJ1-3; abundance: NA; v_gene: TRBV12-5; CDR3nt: TGTGCTAGTGGTGAGGGACACTCTGGAAACACCATATATTTT; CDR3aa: CASGEGHSGNTIYF
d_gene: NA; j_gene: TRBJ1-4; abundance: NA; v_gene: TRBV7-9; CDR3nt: TGTGCCAGCAGCTTAGGGGGTACTAATGAAAAACTGTTTTTT; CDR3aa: CASSLGGTNEKLFF
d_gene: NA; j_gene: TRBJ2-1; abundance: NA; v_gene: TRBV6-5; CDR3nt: TGTGCCAGCACCGGGCTATACAATGAGCAGTTCTTC; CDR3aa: CASTGLYNEQFF
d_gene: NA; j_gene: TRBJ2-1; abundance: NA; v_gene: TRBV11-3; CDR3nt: TGTGCCAGCAGCTTTCGGGGTGTGTCGAGGAATGAGCAGTTCTTC; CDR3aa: CASSFRGVSRNEQFF
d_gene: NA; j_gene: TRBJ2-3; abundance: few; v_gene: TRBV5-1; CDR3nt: TGCGCCAGCAGCTTGGGGGGCCATACGCAGTATTTT; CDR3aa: CASSLGGHTQYF
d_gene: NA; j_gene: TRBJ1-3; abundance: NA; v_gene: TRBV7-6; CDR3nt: TGTGCCAGCACCCCCAACCGGGCGAGCTCTGGAAACACCATATATTTT; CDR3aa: CASTPNRASSGNTIYF
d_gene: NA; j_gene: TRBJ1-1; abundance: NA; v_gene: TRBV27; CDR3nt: TGTGCCAGCAGTTTGTCGGTGGGGTCTACTGAAGCTTTCTTT; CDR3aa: CASSLSVGSTEAFF
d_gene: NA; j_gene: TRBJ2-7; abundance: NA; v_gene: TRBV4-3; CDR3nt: TGCGCCAGCAGCCATACTACCGGGACGGGCTACGAGCAGTACTTC; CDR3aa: CASSHTTGTGYEQYF
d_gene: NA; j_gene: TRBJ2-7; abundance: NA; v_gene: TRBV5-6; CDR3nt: TGTGCCAGCAGCTCGGGATCACACTACGAGCAGTACTTC; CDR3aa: CASSSGSHYEQYF
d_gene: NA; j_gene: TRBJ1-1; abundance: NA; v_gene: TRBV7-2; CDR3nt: TGTGCCAGCAGCTACGGACGCGAAAACACTGAAGCTTTCTTT; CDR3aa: CASSYGRENTEAFF
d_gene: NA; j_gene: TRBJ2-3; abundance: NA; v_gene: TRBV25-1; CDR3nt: TGTGCCAGCACCGCAGATACGCAGTATTTT; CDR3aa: CASTADTQYF
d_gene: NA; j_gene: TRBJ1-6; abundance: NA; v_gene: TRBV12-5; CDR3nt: TGTGCTAGTGGTTTGGAGCCCAGGGGTAATTCACCCCTCCACTTT; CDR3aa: CASGLEPRGNSPLHF
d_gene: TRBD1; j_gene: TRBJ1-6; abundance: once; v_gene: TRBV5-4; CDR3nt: TGTGCCAGCAGCTCGGGACAGGGGAATTCACCCCTCCACTTT; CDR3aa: CASSSGQGNSPLHF
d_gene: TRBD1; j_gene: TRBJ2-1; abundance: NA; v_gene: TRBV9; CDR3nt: TGTGCCAGCAGCGTGACAGGGGATGGGCAGTTCTTC; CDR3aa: CASSVTGDGQFF
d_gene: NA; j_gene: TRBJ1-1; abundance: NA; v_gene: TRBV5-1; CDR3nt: TGCGCCAGCAGCTTGGGAGGGGTGAACACTGAAGCTTTCTTT; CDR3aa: CASSLGGVNTEAFF
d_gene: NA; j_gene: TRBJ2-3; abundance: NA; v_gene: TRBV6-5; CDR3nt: TGTGCCAGCAGTTACGAGCATACGCAGTATTTT; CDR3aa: CASSYEHTQYF
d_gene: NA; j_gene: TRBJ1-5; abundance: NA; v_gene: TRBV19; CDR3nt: TGTGCCAGTAGTATTGCAGGGAAAGGGGTAATCCGTCAGCCCCAGCATTTT; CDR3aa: CASSIAGKGVIRQPQHF
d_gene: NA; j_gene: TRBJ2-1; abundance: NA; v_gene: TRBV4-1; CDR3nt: TGCGCCAGCAGCCAGGCTAGCTCGGTTACGTACAATGAGCAGTTCTTC; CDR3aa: CASSQASSVTYNEQFF
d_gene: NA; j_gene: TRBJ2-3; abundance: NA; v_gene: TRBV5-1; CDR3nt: TGCGCCAGCAGCAGGAGTTGGTCCTCGGATACGCAGTATTTT; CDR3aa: CASSRSWSSDTQYF
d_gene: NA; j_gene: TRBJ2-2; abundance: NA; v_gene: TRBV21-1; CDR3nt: TGTGCCAGCAGCAAACCCGAGACTAGCGGGGGCGCGAACACCGGGGAGCTGTTTTTT; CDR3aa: CASSKPETSGGANTGELFF